This T cell receptor beta chain is drawn from a study of blood T cell repertoires in COVID-19 (dated by TCRdb to the early 2020s). Turning to the overall study: Collaborator samples came from the United States, Italy and Spain and covered acute and convalescent phases of COVID-19. The prospective study material was composed of cDNA or gDNA derived from T cells, B-cell-depleted T cells, or PBMCs. Subjects who had been exposed to COVID-19, were actively infected with it, or had recovered from it provided the deeply sampled blood TCRbeta repertoires that made up the dataset. The repertoires were made available in a free public database intended to serve as a resource for research on the immune response to SARS-CoV-2. Samples came from the ongoing ImmuneRACE study (first 160 participants) plus 1,254 subjects from 6 global collaborators. A de-identified subject ID, COVID-19 status, age in years and sex were almost always included in the sample metadata. Where available, HLA class I and class II types were taken from metadata supplied by the sample provider and were not determined by assay-based typing.

Overall study results and their limits: The amount of clinical and demographic metadata varied by source and participant and was provided uncurated.

The CDR3, from cysteine to phenylalanine, totals 15 residues. The kept DNA is CDR3 alone, 45 bases in frame from the first base. Taken from the germline V gene, the CDR1 and CDR2 loops are MNHEY and SVGAGI. V is trimmed back by 8 bases and J by 3 bases, and the junction contains 9 bases that no gene match accounts for. The collaborating institutions used their own protocols to collect whole blood in K2EDTA tubes. For TCRbeta analysis, collaborators shipped samples as frozen whole blood, isolated PBMCs, or DNA extracted from either of those sample types. A remark on this clone: It has no known antigen specificity. No base quality values were provided; no much bigger clone lies one nucleotide off.

TCRbeta CDR3 regions were amplified from genomic DNA using the immunoSEQ Assay, a bias-controlled multiplex PCR. On the authors' methods: Nucleated cell counts per sample were estimated from amplification of reference gene primers within the assay. To quantify the absolute abundance of each unique TCRbeta CDR3 rearrangement, sequence reads were collapsed and filtered. For each sample, productive Simpson clonality was calculated by taking the square root of Simpson's diversity index across productive rearrangements. TCRdb re-hosts the immuneACCESS table, in-frame sequences only. Its copies lack some clones; in the studies checked, an unresolved V gene accounts for under half of them, and the cause for the rest is not known. For V, J and clone size, that table is used; D and trimming come from the DNA. This sample is represented by under 55,000 clones; roughly 87% of them were singletons. The top ten clonotypes cover 9.6% of the sample.

This clonotype was sampled from a woman aged 80 or over with active COVID-19. The sample consisted of peripheral blood. Rearrangement joined TRBV6-5 to TRBJ2-1; 8 nucleotides in the junction match TRBD2. The bases read TGTGCCAGCGGGTCCAAGCGGGGGAACTACAATGAGCAGTTCTTC. It translates as CASGSKRGNYNEQFF.